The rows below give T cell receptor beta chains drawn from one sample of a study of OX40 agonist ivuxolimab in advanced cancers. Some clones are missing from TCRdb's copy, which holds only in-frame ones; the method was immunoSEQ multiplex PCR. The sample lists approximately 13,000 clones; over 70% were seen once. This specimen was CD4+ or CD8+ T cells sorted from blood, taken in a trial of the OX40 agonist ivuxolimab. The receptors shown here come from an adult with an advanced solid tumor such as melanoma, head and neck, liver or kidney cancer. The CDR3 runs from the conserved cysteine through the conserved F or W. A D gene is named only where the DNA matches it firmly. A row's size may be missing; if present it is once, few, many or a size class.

DNA: TGTGCCACCAGCTCTCTAGCGGGGGAAGAGCAGTTCTTC
CDR3: CATSSLAGEEQFF
length: 13
size: medium-sized
J: TRBJ2-1
D: TRBD2
V: TRBV15

DNA: TGTGCCAGCTCACCATCAGACTCCTACGAGCAGTACTTC
CDR3: CASSPSDSYEQYF
length: 13
size: -
J: TRBJ2-7
D: -
V: TRBV18

DNA: TGCGCCAGCAGCCAAGTGGGACAAACAAATCAGCCCCAGCATTTT
CDR3: CASSQVGQTNQPQHF
length: 15
size: -
J: TRBJ1-5
D: -
V: TRBV4-1

DNA: TGTGCCAGCTCACCGGGGGGGACGCACTATGGCTACACCTTC
CDR3: CASSPGGTHYGYTF
length: 14
size: -
J: TRBJ1-2
D: -
V: TRBV18

DNA: TGTGCCAGCAGCTTAGGTGGCGATCAGCCCCAGCATTTT
CDR3: CASSLGGDQPQHF
length: 13
size: -
J: TRBJ1-5
D: -
V: TRBV5-6

DNA: TGTGCCAGCAGTTTTCAGGGGAGAGTCTACGAGCAGTACTTC
CDR3: CASSFQGRVYEQYF
length: 14
size: -
J: TRBJ2-7
D: -
V: TRBV27

DNA: TGTGCCAGCAGCTTTCCGACAGAATTATGGGGCTACACCTTC
CDR3: CASSFPTELWGYTF
length: 14
size: -
J: TRBJ1-2
D: -
V: TRBV7-9

DNA: TGTGCCAGCATCCGTTGGACAGGGCCCTCTGGGGCCAACGTCCTGACTTTC
CDR3: CASIRWTGPSGANVLTF
length: 17
size: medium-sized
J: TRBJ2-6
D: TRBD1
V: TRBV7-9

DNA: TGTGCCACCAGCAGAGATAGGGGTTATACTAACTATGGCTACACCTTC
CDR3: CATSRDRGYTNYGYTF
length: 16
size: -
J: TRBJ1-2
D: -
V: TRBV15

DNA: TGTGCCTGGAGTGTGATAGAAGCTCGCGAGCAGTACTTC
CDR3: CAWSVIEAREQYF
length: 13
size: -
J: TRBJ2-7
D: -
V: TRBV30

DNA: TGTGCCAGCACAGGACAGGGGCGCTATGGCTACACCTTC
CDR3: CASTGQGRYGYTF
length: 13
size: few
J: TRBJ1-2
D: TRBD1
V: TRBV28

DNA: TGTGCCAGCAGCGTATCCGGGACGGGTTCTCACGAGCAGTACTTC
CDR3: CASSVSGTGSHEQYF
length: 15
size: -
J: TRBJ2-7
D: -
V: TRBV9

DNA: TGCAGCGTTAACGACATCTCCTACGAGCAGTACTTC
CDR3: CSVNDISYEQYF
length: 12
size: -
J: TRBJ2-7
D: -
V: TRBV29-1

DNA: TGTGCCAGCAGCTTGAATGGCCCCTTGGTCGATGAGCAGTTCTTC
CDR3: CASSLNGPLVDEQFF
length: 15
size: -
J: TRBJ2-1
D: -
V: TRBV7-6

DNA: TGTGCCAGCAGTCCGCCGGGAGCCGATGGCTACACCTTC
CDR3: CASSPPGADGYTF
length: 13
size: few
J: TRBJ1-2
D: -
V: TRBV27

DNA: TGTGCCAGCAGTTGGGGGACTGGGACCCAGTACTTC
CDR3: CASSWGTGTQYF
length: 12
size: -
J: TRBJ2-5
D: -
V: TRBV27

DNA: TGTGCCAGCAGTGTTCTCGGGACAGGGAAAAACATTCAGTACTTC
CDR3: CASSVLGTGKNIQYF
length: 15
size: few
J: TRBJ2-4
D: TRBD1
V: TRBV28

DNA: TGTGCCAGCAGCGGGGAACAGTCCCCTAGGGGCTACACCTTC
CDR3: CASSGEQSPRGYTF
length: 14
size: medium-sized
J: TRBJ1-2
D: -
V: TRBV9

DNA: TGCAGCGCCACCGGACAGCTCTATGGCTACACCTTC
CDR3: CSATGQLYGYTF
length: 12
size: -
J: TRBJ1-2
D: -
V: TRBV29-1

DNA: TGTGCCAGCCTCCGGCGCCCCACAGATACGCAGTATTTT
CDR3: CASLRRPTDTQYF
length: 13
size: hyperexpanded
J: TRBJ2-3
D: -
V: TRBV28